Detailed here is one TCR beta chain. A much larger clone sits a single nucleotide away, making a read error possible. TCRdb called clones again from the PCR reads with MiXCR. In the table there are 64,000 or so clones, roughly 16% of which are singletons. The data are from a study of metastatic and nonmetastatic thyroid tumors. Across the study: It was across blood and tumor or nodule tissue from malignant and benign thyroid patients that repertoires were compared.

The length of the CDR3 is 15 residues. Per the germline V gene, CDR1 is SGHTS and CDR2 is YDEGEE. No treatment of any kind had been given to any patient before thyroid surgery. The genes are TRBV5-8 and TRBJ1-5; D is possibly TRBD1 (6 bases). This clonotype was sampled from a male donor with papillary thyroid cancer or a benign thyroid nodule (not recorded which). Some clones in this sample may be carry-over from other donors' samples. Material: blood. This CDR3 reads CASSPDSDGNQPHHF. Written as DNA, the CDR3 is TGTGCCAGCAGCCCGGACAGCGATGGCAATCAGCCCCATCATTTT.